This is a list of T cell receptor beta chains from one sample in a study of beta chain features in type 1 diabetes. TCRdb keeps only in-frame clones here, not all; method: immunoSEQ multiplex PCR. The sample includes 400,000 or so clones, 9.6% seen only once; the top ten take 0.45% to 0.65%. Specimen: central memory CD4+ T cells from blood. All receptors come from a man aged 25-45 years with type 1 diabetes. Both conserved end residues are part of each CDR3. The D gene is left open where the match is weak. A clone size is listed for some rows: how often the clone was seen (once, few, many), or a class if it is expanded.

TRBD2 | TRBJ2-1 | few | TRBV10-3 | CAISRGLAGGEQFF | TGTGCCATCAGCCGGGGACTAGCGGGAGGCGAGCAGTTCTTC
TRBD2 | TRBJ2-3 | few | TRBV7-6 | CASSLDPRTSGKKAQYF | TGTGCCAGCAGCTTAGACCCTAGGACTAGCGGAAAAAAGGCGCAGTATTTT
TRBD1 | TRBJ1-2 | few | TRBV4-1 | CASSQVEGTGSRYGYTF | TGCGCCAGCAGCCAAGTCGAGGGGACAGGGTCGAGGTATGGCTACACCTTC
TRBD1 | TRBJ2-5 | . | TRBV28 | CASRPNRGDGTQYF | TGTGCCAGCAGACCCAACAGGGGAGACGGGACCCAGTACTTC
TRBD2 | TRBJ2-1 | few | TRBV5-1 | CASSQPGTRTNEQFF | TGCGCCAGCAGCCAACCCGGGACTAGGACCAATGAGCAGTTCTTC
. | TRBJ2-4 | few | TRBV18 | CASSPQGPPENIQYF | TGTGCCAGCTCACCTCAGGGACCCCCAGAAAACATTCAGTACTTC
TRBD2 | TRBJ2-1 | many | TRBV7-8 | CASRGTSAYNEQFF | TGTGCCAGCAGAGGGACTAGCGCCTACAATGAGCAGTTCTTC
TRBD1 | TRBJ1-1 | many | TRBV7-2 | CASSQRTGVAAFF | TGTGCCAGCAGCCAACGGACAGGGGTTGCAGCTTTCTTT
. | TRBJ2-7 | . | TRBV10-3 | CAIGLYEQYF | TGTGCCATCGGACTCTACGAGCAGTACTTC
TRBD1 | TRBJ2-5 | . | TRBV28 | CASRGQGEETQYF | TGTGCCAGCCGAGGACAGGGGGAAGAGACCCAGTACTTC
. | TRBJ1-2 | few | TRBV6-5 | CASSVGTYGYTF | TGTGCCAGCAGTGTTGGGACCTATGGCTACACCTTC
. | TRBJ2-1 | . | TRBV19 | CASSIMTPLEQFF | TGTGCCAGTAGTATTATGACTCCGTTGGAGCAGTTCTTC
TRBD1 | TRBJ1-5 | . | TRBV28 | CASSSPGGYRNQPQHF | TGTGCCAGCAGTTCCCCAGGGGGCTATCGCAATCAGCCCCAGCATTTT
. | TRBJ1-3 | . | TRBV7-9 | CASSLAITGGSGNTIYF | TGTGCCAGCAGCTTAGCGATAACAGGAGGCTCTGGAAACACCATATATTTT
. | TRBJ2-7 | few | TRBV5-5 | CASSLLHEQYF | TGTGCCAGCAGCTTGCTTCACGAGCAGTACTTC
. | TRBJ1-4 | . | TRBV5-1 | CASSLAPQGSNEKLFF | TGCGCCAGCAGCTTGGCCCCGCAGGGGAGTAATGAAAAACTGTTTTTT
. | TRBJ2-5 | few | TRBV7-2 | CASSLGAGVPQETQYF | TGTGCCAGCAGCTTAGGGGCTGGTGTCCCTCAAGAGACCCAGTACTTC
TRBD1 | TRBJ2-7 | . | TRBV28 | CASSSNRDRAPFLF | TGTGCCAGCAGTTCCAACCGGGACAGGGCCCCTTTTCTCTTC
. | TRBJ1-1 | . | TRBV7-2 | CASSRGYTEAFF | TGTGCCAGCAGCAGGGGATACACTGAAGCTTTCTTT
. | TRBJ2-6 | few | TRBV30 | CAWSAGANVLTF | TGTGCCTGGAGTGCTGGCGCCAACGTCCTGACTTTC
TRBD1 | TRBJ1-5 | few | TRBV6-5 | CASSPDRDRQPQHF | TGTGCCAGCAGTCCGGACAGGGACCGGCAGCCCCAGCATTTT
. | TRBJ2-7 | few | TRBV28 | CASSRPQGEQYF | TGTGCCAGCAGCCGCCCTCAGGGCGAGCAGTACTTC
. | TRBJ2-1 | . | TRBV29-1 | CSVERGRQGNEQFF | TGCAGCGTTGAACGGGGTCGCCAGGGGAATGAGCAGTTCTTC
. | TRBJ2-5 | many | TRBV7-2 | CASSSPQETQYF | TGTGCCAGCAGCTCGCCACAAGAGACCCAGTACTTC
. | TRBJ1-1 | . | TRBV2 | CASSQRSEGAEAFF | TGTGCCAGCAGCCAGAGAAGTGAGGGGGCTGAAGCTTTCTTT